The TCR beta chain described here comes from a study of tumor-infiltrating lymphocytes in localized non-small cell lung cancer. As to this clone: What it recognizes is unknown.

Findings and caveats of the study: TCR sequencing covered a subset of patients with enough tissue. TCRbeta sequencing showed higher T cell infiltration in tumors than uninvolved lung.

The assay was immunoSEQ multiplex PCR, and TCRdb's table has in-frame clones only and misses some. The data show approximately 6,700 clones, 74% seen once. J was trimmed by 8 bases and V by 3 bases; bases with no gene match: 4. Germline V gene lookup returns CDR1 SGDLS and CDR2 YYNGEE. This CDR3 region has 14 residues. The J gene is TRBJ2-1, the V gene TRBV9; 11 bases match TRBD1. Sequencing was done on a sample of lung tumor tissue. The receptor's source is a human donor with non-small cell lung cancer. For the CDR3, the DNA is TGTGCCAGCAGCGCGGGACAGGGGGGCGATGAGCAGTTCTTC. It codes for CASSAGQGGDEQFF. The full variable domain, with the rest looked up from reference TRBV9 and TRBJ2-1, is DSGVTQTPKHLITATGQRVTLRCSPRSGDLSVYWYQQSLDQGLQFLIQYYNGEERAKGNILERFSAQQFPDLHSELNLSSLELGDSALYFCASSAGQGGDEQFFGPGTRLTVL.